One and the same sample provided the 9 T cell receptor beta chains below, sequenced in a study of T cell clonality in common variable immunodeficiency. Study observations and caveats: Fewer deletions and N-nucleotide insertions were reportedly seen in common variable immunodeficiency TCR beta sequences.

Antigen specificity for these receptors is unknown. Clones were read by immunoSEQ multiplex PCR, and TCRdb kept only the in-frame ones, dropping some. Altogether some 25,000 clones were found in the sample, and no singletons occur. The material sequenced was peripheral blood mononuclear cells. These receptors were obtained from a human donor with common variable immunodeficiency.

At least ten counts were recorded for this clone. The CDR3 end lies 3 residues beyond the end of the read and is filled in from the germline J gene. The chain links TRBV30 to TRBJ2-7; D remains unclear. The CDR3 loop spans 13 amino acids. Per the germline V gene, CDR1 is GTSNPN and CDR2 is SVGIG (reference sequence). Trimming removed 5 bases from V and 3 bases from J, with 14 bases in between. This chain's CDR3 is CAWDRGSGYEQYF. CDR3 DNA (partial): TGTGCCTGGGACCGTGGGTCGGGCTACGAG.

Worth noting for this clone: The read stops 3 residues short of the end of the CDR3; the missing end is completed from the germline J gene. The gene calls are TRBV7-9 and TRBJ1-6, with D perhaps TRBD1 (5 bases). V was pared by 1 base and J by 8 bases, with 12 bases between. The CDR3 is 15 residues long. Germline CDR1 and CDR2: SEHNR and FQNEAQ (reference sequence). Incomplete CDR3 DNA: TGTGCCAGCAGCTTAGAGGGGCGCGCAGATTCACCC. Its protein is CASSLEGRADSP. The entire CDR3 protein reads CASSLEGRADSPLHF.

There are many counts of this clone. Read sequence stops 3 residues before the CDR3 end, and the germline J gene provides the missing end. The chain uses TRBV20-1 and TRBJ2-1; tentatively, D is TRBD1 or TRBD2 (6 bases each). This CDR3 has 13 residues. V gave up 5 bases and J gave up 6 bases, with 14 bases separating them. Per germline, CDR1 DFQATT and CDR2 SNEGSKA (reference sequence). The DNA read from the CDR3 is TGCAGTGCTGGAGGTGGAGGGGGCAATGAG. Translating it yields CSAGGGGGNE. In full, the CDR3 reads CSAGGGGGNEQFF.

This clone was found many times. The read ends 3 residues before the CDR3 terminus; that terminus is restored from the germline J gene. The chain recombines TRBV29-1 with TRBJ2-2; no reliable D call. This CDR3 region has 14 residues. The V gene's germline CDR1 is SQVTM and CDR2 ANQGSEA. The germline V and J ends were trimmed by 1 base and 5 bases, with 11 bases remaining between them. The sequenced CDR3 bases are TGCAGCGTTGAAGGGTACGGTTCGACCGGGGAG. Its translation is CSVEGYGSTGE. The CDR3 in full is CSVEGYGSTGELFF.

This clone was recorded at least ten times. The CDR3 DNA, read in part, is TGTGCCAGCAGCCCGGACAGGGGTTTCTACGAG. Translation: CASSPDRGFYE. Given in full, the CDR3 is CASSPDRGFYEQYF. The rearrangement uses TRBV14 and TRBJ2-7; 9 bases align to TRBD1. The CDR3 extends 3 residues past the end of the read, so its final part is completed from the germline J gene. The V gene end was trimmed by 4 bases and the J gene end by 3 bases; junction bases not matched to a gene: 4. The length of the CDR3 is 14 residues. Germline V gene sequence: CDR1 SGHDN, CDR2 FVKESK.

This clone was seen many times. The sequenced part of the CDR3 DNA is TGTGCCAGCAGGGCCCTAGCGGGAGGTTACAATGAG. This translates into CASRALAGGYNE. The entire CDR3 is CASRALAGGYNEQFF. J is TRBJ2-1 and V is TRBV6-2 or TRBV6-3; 11 bases line up with TRBD2. The read ends 3 residues early relative to the CDR3; the germline J gene fills the gap. In germline, CDR1 is MNHEY, CDR2 SVGEGT. Trimming at V came to 6 bases and at J to 4 bases, leaving 5 bases not matched to a gene. The CDR3 runs 15 residues.

This clone was counted at least ten times. The read is 3 residues too short to cover the CDR3 end, so that end is filled in from the germline J gene. The chain employs TRBV5-1 and TRBJ2-2, with D hard to call. Trimming shortened V by 2 bases and J by 6 bases, and 17 bases separated the two germline ends. CDR3 length: 16 residues. Germline V CDR1 and CDR2: SGHRS, YFSETQ. CDR3 DNA, as far as it was read: TGCGCCAGCAGCTTAAGGGCACGTGATTCAGCCGGGGAG. Translation: CASSLRARDSAGE. The whole CDR3 region reads CASSLRARDSAGELFF.

A note on this clone: The CDR3 end falls 3 residues outside the read, so it is completed with the germline J gene. The rearrangement uses TRBV20-1 and TRBJ2-7; a possible D gene is TRBD2 (5 bases). Trimming pared 3 bases from V and 2 bases from J, leaving 20 bases between. Germline assignment: CDR1 DFQATT and CDR2 SNEGSKA (reference sequence). The CDR3 spans 16 residues. This CDR3 reads CSASGPPGKGTYEQYF. The sequenced part of the CDR3 DNA is TGCAGTGCTAGTGGGCCGCCGGGGAAAGGTACCTACGAG.

This clone showed up just a few times. The read ends 3 residues early relative to the CDR3; the germline J gene fills the gap. The chain is built from TRBV7-6 and TRBJ2-7, with D possibly being TRBD1 or TRBD2 (6 bases each). Germline V CDR1 and CDR2: SGHVS, FNYEAQ. This CDR3 region has 12 residues. Trimming shortened V by 5 bases and J by 3 bases, and 8 bases separated the two germline ends. CDR3 bases read: TGTGCCAGCAGCGGAGGGGGCTACGAG. It codes for CASSGGGYE. The whole CDR3 sequence reads CASSGGGYEQYF.